The rows below give T cell receptor beta chains drawn from one sample of a study of cytomegalovirus exposure and HLA in healthy donors. Some clones are missing from TCRdb's copy, which holds only in-frame ones; the method was immunoSEQ multiplex PCR. The repertoire has 85,000 to 120,000 clones, approximately 82% of them found once; the top ten carry approximately 2.4%. Sample: PBMCs. The receptors originated from a man aged 40-49 years in good health and CMV-seronegative. CDR3s include the opening cysteine and the closing phenylalanine or tryptophan. A D gene is named only where the DNA matches it firmly. A clone size is listed for some rows: how often the clone was seen (once, few, many), or a class if it is expanded.

len: 13
j_gene: TRBJ1-4
abundance: once
d_gene: TRBD1
v_gene: TRBV6-5
CDR3aa: CASRTGQAVKLFF
CDR3nt: TGTGCCAGCAGAACCGGACAGGCGGTGAAACTGTTTTTT

len: 15
j_gene: TRBJ2-7
abundance: -
d_gene: TRBD1
v_gene: TRBV7-6
CDR3aa: CASSWGQGESYEQYF
CDR3nt: TGTGCCAGCAGCTGGGGACAGGGGGAATCCTACGAGCAGTACTTC

len: 18
j_gene: TRBJ2-5
abundance: -
d_gene: TRBD2
v_gene: TRBV7-9
CDR3aa: CASSSGTSGGLMGETQYF
CDR3nt: TGTGCCAGCAGCTCTGGGACTAGCGGGGGGCTTATGGGAGAGACCCAGTACTTC

len: 15
j_gene: TRBJ1-1
abundance: -
d_gene: -
v_gene: TRBV7-9
CDR3aa: CASSLARRESPEAFF
CDR3nt: TGTGCCAGCAGCTTAGCACGTCGGGAATCACCTGAAGCTTTCTTT

len: 15
j_gene: TRBJ2-7
abundance: -
d_gene: TRBD1
v_gene: TRBV30
CDR3aa: CAWSAPGQGAFEQYF
CDR3nt: TGTGCCTGGAGTGCTCCGGGACAGGGGGCTTTCGAGCAGTACTTC

len: 14
j_gene: TRBJ2-5
abundance: -
d_gene: TRBD1
v_gene: TRBV7-2
CDR3aa: CASSRTGPQETQYF
CDR3nt: TGTGCCAGCAGCCGGACAGGGCCCCAAGAGACCCAGTACTTC

len: 16
j_gene: TRBJ2-7
abundance: -
d_gene: TRBD1
v_gene: TRBV4-3
CDR3aa: CASSQDRAGGGDEQYF
CDR3nt: TGCGCCAGCAGCCAAGATCGGGCAGGGGGTGGAGACGAGCAGTACTTC

len: 14
j_gene: TRBJ1-2
abundance: -
d_gene: -
v_gene: TRBV5-1
CDR3aa: CASSFGTPGDGYTF
CDR3nt: TGCGCCAGCAGCTTCGGGACACCTGGGGATGGCTACACCTTC

len: 12
j_gene: TRBJ1-1
abundance: -
d_gene: -
v_gene: TRBV2
CDR3aa: CASHTANTEAFF
CDR3nt: TGTGCCAGCCACACAGCGAACACTGAAGCTTTCTTT

len: 16
j_gene: TRBJ2-1
abundance: few
d_gene: TRBD2
v_gene: TRBV5-1
CDR3aa: CASSFRLAGGPREQFF
CDR3nt: TGCGCCAGCAGCTTTCGACTAGCGGGGGGGCCCCGTGAGCAGTTCTTC

len: 19
j_gene: TRBJ1-1
abundance: -
d_gene: TRBD1
v_gene: TRBV19
CDR3aa: CASSIGIGQGIFMNTEAFF
CDR3nt: TGTGCCAGTAGTATAGGTATAGGACAGGGGATTTTCATGAACACTGAAGCTTTCTTT

len: 15
j_gene: TRBJ2-7
abundance: -
d_gene: -
v_gene: TRBV7-2
CDR3aa: CASSLASGNPYEQYF
CDR3nt: TGTGCCAGCAGCTTAGCGTCAGGTAACCCCTACGAGCAGTACTTC

len: 16
j_gene: TRBJ2-2
abundance: -
d_gene: -
v_gene: TRBV4-3
CDR3aa: CASSQDVTRLPGELFF
CDR3nt: TGCGCCAGCAGCCAAGATGTGACGAGGCTGCCCGGGGAGCTGTTTTTT

len: 13
j_gene: TRBJ1-5
abundance: -
d_gene: -
v_gene: TRBV2
CDR3aa: CASRGGQNQPQHF
CDR3nt: TGTGCCAGCAGGGGGGGGCAGAATCAGCCCCAGCATTTT

len: 15
j_gene: TRBJ2-1
abundance: -
d_gene: TRBD1
v_gene: TRBV7-6
CDR3aa: CASSLEQGAHNEQFF
CDR3nt: TGTGCCAGCAGCTTAGAACAGGGGGCCCACAATGAGCAGTTCTTC

len: 14
j_gene: TRBJ2-7
abundance: -
d_gene: TRBD1
v_gene: TRBV6-6
CDR3aa: CASSYSLRGNEQYF
CDR3nt: TGTGCCAGCAGTTACTCCCTCAGGGGGAACGAGCAGTACTTC

len: 13
j_gene: TRBJ1-2
abundance: -
d_gene: TRBD1
v_gene: TRBV6-4
CDR3aa: CASSGQGRKGYTF
CDR3nt: TGTGCCAGCAGCGGACAGGGGAGGAAGGGCTACACCTTC

len: 15
j_gene: TRBJ2-3
abundance: few
d_gene: TRBD2
v_gene: TRBV19
CDR3aa: CASSIDRDYTDTQYF
CDR3nt: TGTGCCAGTAGTATAGACCGGGACTACACAGATACGCAGTATTTT

len: 11
j_gene: TRBJ1-3
abundance: once
d_gene: TRBD1
v_gene: TRBV5-1
CDR3aa: CASSLEGALYF
CDR3nt: TGCGCCAGCAGCTTGGAGGGGGCCCTATATTTT

len: 14
j_gene: TRBJ2-5
abundance: -
d_gene: -
v_gene: TRBV27
CDR3aa: CASSLNGGGETQYF
CDR3nt: TGTGCCAGCAGTTTAAATGGCGGAGGGGAGACCCAGTACTTC

len: 14
j_gene: TRBJ2-1
abundance: -
d_gene: TRBD1
v_gene: TRBV5-4
CDR3aa: CASSKPGQHNEQLF
CDR3nt: TGTGCCAGCAGCAAACCGGGACAGCACAATGAGCAGCTCTTC

len: 15
j_gene: TRBJ1-1
abundance: -
d_gene: TRBD1
v_gene: TRBV10-3
CDR3aa: CAISESQGANTEAFF
CDR3nt: TGTGCCATCAGTGAGTCACAGGGGGCGAACACTGAAGCTTTCTTT

len: 16
j_gene: TRBJ1-1
abundance: -
d_gene: -
v_gene: TRBV7-6
CDR3aa: CASSLGGRGIHTEAFF
CDR3nt: TGTGCCAGCAGCTTAGGGGGGCGGGGGATCCACACTGAAGCTTTCTTT

len: 15
j_gene: TRBJ1-1
abundance: -
d_gene: TRBD1
v_gene: TRBV5-1
CDR3aa: CASSDYDRGGTEAFF
CDR3nt: TGCGCCAGCAGCGATTATGACAGGGGAGGGACTGAAGCTTTCTTT

len: 12
j_gene: TRBJ2-7
abundance: -
d_gene: -
v_gene: TRBV2
CDR3aa: CASRGTYYEQYF
CDR3nt: TGTGCCAGCCGGGGTACCTACTACGAGCAGTACTTC

len: 14
j_gene: TRBJ2-4
abundance: -
d_gene: -
v_gene: TRBV7-2
CDR3aa: CASSSPGAKNIQYF
CDR3nt: TGTGCCAGCAGCTCACCGGGGGCCAAAAACATTCAGTACTTC

len: 15
j_gene: TRBJ2-7
abundance: -
d_gene: TRBD2
v_gene: TRBV5-1
CDR3aa: CASSLTSGGFYEQYF
CDR3nt: TGCGCCAGCAGCTTGACTAGCGGGGGATTCTACGAGCAGTACTTC

len: 15
j_gene: TRBJ1-3
abundance: -
d_gene: -
v_gene: TRBV5-8
CDR3aa: CASSLDGTSGNTIYF
CDR3nt: TGTGCCAGCAGCCTAGACGGAACCTCTGGAAACACCATATATTTT

len: 16
j_gene: TRBJ1-5
abundance: -
d_gene: TRBD1
v_gene: TRBV6-6
CDR3aa: CASSSPSDRGRQPQHF
CDR3nt: TGTGCCAGCAGTTCCCCCTCGGACAGGGGGCGACAGCCCCAGCATTTT

len: 13
j_gene: TRBJ2-1
abundance: -
d_gene: -
v_gene: TRBV7-9
CDR3aa: CASSLVVRDEQFF
CDR3nt: TGTGCCAGCAGCTTAGTAGTGCGGGATGAGCAGTTCTTC

len: 14
j_gene: TRBJ2-5
abundance: -
d_gene: TRBD1
v_gene: TRBV5-1
CDR3aa: CASSSQGVQETQYF
CDR3nt: TGCGCCAGCAGCTCTCAGGGGGTCCAAGAGACCCAGTACTTC

len: 15
j_gene: TRBJ1-3
abundance: -
d_gene: -
v_gene: TRBV30
CDR3aa: CAWRRLAHSGNTIYF
CDR3nt: TGTGCCTGGAGGAGGTTGGCCCACTCTGGAAACACCATATATTTT

len: 14
j_gene: TRBJ2-1
abundance: once
d_gene: TRBD1
v_gene: TRBV6-1
CDR3aa: CASRDQGALDEQFF
CDR3nt: TGTGCCAGCAGGGATCAGGGGGCGCTCGATGAGCAGTTCTTC

len: 15
j_gene: TRBJ2-3
abundance: -
d_gene: -
v_gene: TRBV5-4
CDR3aa: CASSRLVSSTDTQYF
CDR3nt: TGTGCCAGCAGCCGGTTGGTATCGAGTACAGATACGCAGTATTTT

len: 16
j_gene: TRBJ2-2
abundance: -
d_gene: TRBD1
v_gene: TRBV5-4
CDR3aa: CASSQPRDRATGELFF
CDR3nt: TGTGCCAGCAGCCAACCTCGGGACAGGGCCACCGGGGAGCTGTTTTTT

len: 13
j_gene: TRBJ1-5
abundance: -
d_gene: TRBD1
v_gene: TRBV6-5
CDR3aa: CASSRQGHQPQHF
CDR3nt: TGTGCCAGCAGTCGACAGGGACATCAGCCCCAGCATTTT

len: 15
j_gene: TRBJ2-1
abundance: few
d_gene: -
v_gene: TRBV10-2
CDR3aa: CASSEERETYNEQFF
CDR3nt: TGCGCCAGCAGTGAGGAGAGGGAGACCTACAATGAGCAGTTCTTC

len: 14
j_gene: TRBJ1-6
abundance: -
d_gene: -
v_gene: TRBV5-1
CDR3aa: CASSLAQVDSPLHF
CDR3nt: TGCGCCAGCAGCTTGGCGCAGGTGGATTCACCCCTCCACTTT

len: 19
j_gene: TRBJ2-3
abundance: -
d_gene: TRBD2
v_gene: TRBV27
CDR3aa: CASSLWAGAGIASTDTQYF
CDR3nt: TGTGCCAGCAGTTTATGGGCGGGAGCGGGGATCGCTAGCACAGATACGCAGTATTTT

len: 14
j_gene: TRBJ2-7
abundance: -
d_gene: TRBD1
v_gene: TRBV7-9
CDR3aa: CASSLSPGGYEQYF
CDR3nt: TGTGCCAGTAGCTTATCCCCAGGGGGCTACGAGCAGTACTTC

len: 17
j_gene: TRBJ1-6
abundance: few
d_gene: TRBD1
v_gene: TRBV7-2
CDR3aa: CASSPDPGQGWYSPLHF
CDR3nt: TGTGCCAGCAGCCCAGACCCGGGACAGGGGTGGTATTCACCCCTCCACTTT

len: 14
j_gene: TRBJ2-5
abundance: once
d_gene: -
v_gene: TRBV6-5
CDR3aa: CASSYSWRGETQYF
CDR3nt: TGTGCCAGCAGTTACTCGTGGCGCGGAGAGACCCAGTACTTC

len: 14
j_gene: TRBJ2-2
abundance: -
d_gene: -
v_gene: TRBV4-1
CDR3aa: CASSRQMNTGELFF
CDR3nt: TGCGCCAGCAGCCGGCAGATGAACACCGGGGAGCTGTTTTTT

len: 13
j_gene: TRBJ1-1
abundance: -
d_gene: -
v_gene: TRBV5-1
CDR3aa: CASSLGGLAEAFF
CDR3nt: TGCGCCAGCAGCTTGGGGGGGCTCGCTGAAGCTTTCTTT